This is a list of T cell receptor beta chains from one sample in a study of blood T cell repertoires in COVID-19. Data came from immunoSEQ multiplex PCR; TCRdb stores just in-frame clones and leaves some out. The sample lists 400,000 or so clones, 80% to 90% occurring once. Sequencing was performed on PBMCs or T cells enriched from blood (not recorded which). These receptors were obtained from a man aged 30 to 45 who had recovered from COVID-19. The conserved cysteine and the conserved F or W are not part of the CDR3 here. Each record gives: clone size, V gene, J gene, CDR3 protein. Rows may omit the clone size; those that give it use once, few, many or a size class.

.	TRBV11-2	TRBJ2-3	ASSLNSGLAADTQY
.	TRBV4-1	TRBJ2-2	ASSQDWASGELF
once	TRBV6-1	TRBJ1-2	ASSDRRLGYT
.	TRBV5-1	TRBJ2-3	ASSLPTGVNTDTQY
.	TRBV28	TRBJ1-2	ASRPPTGGYT
.	TRBV29-1	TRBJ1-2	SVEVRLNYGYT
.	TRBV11-2	TRBJ2-1	ASSLAGGNAYNEQF
once	TRBV18	TRBJ2-3	ASSPDLVSPLDTQY
.	TRBV6-1	TRBJ2-7	ASSEWVQGTYEQY
.	TRBV4-1	TRBJ1-1	ASSLHQANTEAF
.	TRBV11-1	TRBJ2-1	ASSTGGSSYNEQF
.	TRBV9	TRBJ2-3	ASSVTSGRADTQY
.	TRBV10-2	TRBJ1-2	ASSGQGASYGYT
.	TRBV6-5	TRBJ1-2	ASEARQNYGYT
once	TRBV7-9	TRBJ2-1	ASSLAGLAGGYNEQF
.	TRBV18	TRBJ1-4	ASSPQLSEKLF
.	TRBV28	TRBJ1-1	ASSLSPGQGVAF
.	TRBV30	TRBJ2-2	AWATFTGELF